This T cell receptor (beta chain) was sequenced in a study of identifying expanded T cells in peripheral blood (dated by TCRdb to the late 2010s). About the investigation overall: Technical replicates were generated by sequencing separate aliquots of the same genomic DNA pool, and four replicates were compared pairwise.

During the collection period, no infections or other immune events were recorded for the healthy donors. Time-dependent variance in a beta-binomial model of T-cell clone differential abundance was calibrated using healthy-donor blood repertoires as a training cohort. The training cohort was composed of around ten healthy donors, 3 female and 7 male. The donors were between roughly 29 and 65 years old, with an average age of about 45 years. Whole blood was collected from each healthy donor at three time points spaced two weeks apart and obtained from a commercial supplier. For immunosequencing, genomic DNA was extracted from unsorted whole blood. As to this clone: Its antigen is unknown. Per-base quality was not reported, and no clone a single base away is much larger than it.

Beyond this particular receptor, the publication reports: Across all healthy-donor time intervals, the beta-binomial model significantly cut both the number of clones called differentially abundant and the false-positive rate. Variance in clone template counts between approximately two-week samples significantly increased with total template count across all healthy donors. It was expected by the authors that biological variance in healthy repertoires might increase further over much longer intervals, such as months to years. The binomial model flagged approximately 1.3 differentially abundant clones between technical replicates but around 16 over around 2 weeks and 19 over roughly 4 weeks.

From its cysteine to its phenylalanine, the CDR3 spans 13 amino acids. CDR3 DNA is the only sequence kept; it has 39 bases, read in frame from the first base. Relative to germline, V is 8 bases shorter and J is 5 bases shorter, with 14 bases between their ends. CDR1 MDHEN and CDR2 SYDVKM are derived from the germline V gene. TCRbeta CDR3 regions were profiled with the immunoSEQ Assay using bias-controlled multiplex PCR amplification of genomic DNA. As for the authors' bioinformatics: To quantify the absolute abundance of each unique TCRbeta CDR3 region, the sequences were collapsed and filtered. Two models were used to test differential abundance: a binomial model (Fisher-equivalent) and a beta-binomial model that adds time-dependent variance fitted from healthy donors. Any clone with fewer than 5 combined templates was excluded, and a clone was called differentially abundant if its Benjamini-Hochberg FDR was below 0.01. In the beta-binomial model, variance was expressed as a function of the total template count across the two samples, in the form v = (b*log(k)+a)^2. TCRdb re-hosts the immuneACCESS table, in-frame sequences only. Its copies lack some clones; in the studies checked, an unresolved V gene accounts for under half of them, and the cause for the rest is not known. V and J calls and clone size come straight from that table; D and trimming were deduced from the DNA. Recorded for this sample are some 91,000 clones; about 91% of them occurred a single time. 4% of the sample belongs to the ten largest clones.

In this chain, TRBV28 is recombined with TRBJ2-3, with a weak D call of TRBD2 (6 bases match). Material for sequencing was blood. The receptor was isolated from a person between 18 and 75 years old in good health. The CDR3 has the sequence CASQSGVLDTQYF. The sequenced DNA is TGTGCCAGCCAATCGGGAGTTCTAGATACGCAGTATTTT.